The T cell receptor (beta chain) described here comes from a study of T cell repertoires in cytomegalovirus infection. This clonotype was recorded many times. Antigen unknown. TCRdb fed the reads into MiXCR, producing one record per CDR3 protein. Among approximately 500,000 distinct CDR3 sequences listed, 11% were seen once. The study's findings and limits: Carriers of CMV plus the relevant HLA were identified by cumulative public TCR beta family frequency.

The TCR comes from a human donor in good health (CMV status not recorded). Some clones in this sample may be carry-over from other donors' samples. The material sequenced was PBMCs.

CDR3 in amino acids: CSAKPLTSGVDEQYF. DNA for the CDR3: TGCAGTGCCAAGCCCCTGACTAGCGGGGTTGACGAGCAGTACTTC. The chain links TRBV20-1 to TRBJ2-7, with TRBD2 matching over 11 bases. This CDR3 spans 15 amino acids. In germline, CDR1 is DFQATT, CDR2 SNEGSKA (reference sequence). Trimming cost V 6 bases and J 5 bases; bases outside gene matches: 12.